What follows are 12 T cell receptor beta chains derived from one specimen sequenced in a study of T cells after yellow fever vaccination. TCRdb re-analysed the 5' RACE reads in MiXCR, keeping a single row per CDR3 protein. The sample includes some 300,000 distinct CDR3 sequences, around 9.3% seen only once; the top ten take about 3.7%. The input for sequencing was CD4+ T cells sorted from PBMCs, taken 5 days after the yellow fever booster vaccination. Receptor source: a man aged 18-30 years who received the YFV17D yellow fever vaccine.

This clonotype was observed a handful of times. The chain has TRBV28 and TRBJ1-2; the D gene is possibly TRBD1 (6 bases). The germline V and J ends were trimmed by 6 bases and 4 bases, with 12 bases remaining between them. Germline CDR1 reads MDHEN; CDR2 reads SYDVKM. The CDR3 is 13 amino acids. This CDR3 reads CASRTGPSYGYTF. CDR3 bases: TGTGCCAGCAGGACAGGTCCCTCCTATGGCTACACCTTC.

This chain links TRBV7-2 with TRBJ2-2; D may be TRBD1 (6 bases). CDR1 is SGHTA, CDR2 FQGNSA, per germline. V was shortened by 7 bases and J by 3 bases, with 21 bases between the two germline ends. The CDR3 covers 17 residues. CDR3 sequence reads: CASTPPGGRADTGELFF. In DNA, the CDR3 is TGTGCCAGCACTCCCCCTGGGGGCAGGGCCGACACCGGGGAGCTGTTTTTT. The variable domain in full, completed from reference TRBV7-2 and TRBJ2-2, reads GAGVSQSPSNKVTEKGKDVELRCDPISGHTALYWYRQSLGQGLEFLIYFQGNSAPDKSGLPSDRFSAERTGGSVSTLTIQRTQQEDSAVYLCASTPPGGRADTGELFFGEGSRLTVL.

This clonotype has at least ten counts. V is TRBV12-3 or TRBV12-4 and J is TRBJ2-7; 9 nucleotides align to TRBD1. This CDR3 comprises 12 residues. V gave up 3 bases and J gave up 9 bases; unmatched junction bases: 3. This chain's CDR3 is CASSLGQGVQYF. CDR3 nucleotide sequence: TGTGCCAGCAGTTTGGGACAGGGTGTGCAGTACTTC.

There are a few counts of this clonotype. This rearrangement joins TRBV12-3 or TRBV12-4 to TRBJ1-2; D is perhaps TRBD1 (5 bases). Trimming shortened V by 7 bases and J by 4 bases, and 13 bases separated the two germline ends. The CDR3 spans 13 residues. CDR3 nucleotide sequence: TGTGCCAGCAATACGGCAGGGACCTATGGCTACACCTTC. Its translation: CASNTAGTYGYTF.

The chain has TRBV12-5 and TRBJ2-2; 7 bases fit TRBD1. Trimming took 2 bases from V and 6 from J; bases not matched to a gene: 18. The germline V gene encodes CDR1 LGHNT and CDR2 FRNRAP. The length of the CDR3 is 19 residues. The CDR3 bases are TGTGCTAGTGGTTTGTTTCACAGGGGTTTGCTAGTTTCGGCCGGGGAGCTGTTTTTT. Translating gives CASGLFHRGLLVSAGELFF.

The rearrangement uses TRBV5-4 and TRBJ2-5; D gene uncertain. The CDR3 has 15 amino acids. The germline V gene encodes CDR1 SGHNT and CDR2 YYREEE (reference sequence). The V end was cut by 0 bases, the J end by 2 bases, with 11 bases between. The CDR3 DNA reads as TGTGCCAGCAGCTTGGGTGGGGTGAGACAAGAGACCCAGTACTTC. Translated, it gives CASSLGGVRQETQYF.

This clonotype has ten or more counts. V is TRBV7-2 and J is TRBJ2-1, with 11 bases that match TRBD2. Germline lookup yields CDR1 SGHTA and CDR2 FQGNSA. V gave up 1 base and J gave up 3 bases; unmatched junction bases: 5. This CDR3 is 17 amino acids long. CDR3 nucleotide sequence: TGTGCCAGCAGCTTAGTGTCTAGCGGGGGGTTCTACAATGAGCAGTTCTTC. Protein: CASSLVSSGGFYNEQFF.

CDR3 nucleotides: TGTGCCAGCAGCACGGACAGGGGGCGCGGCTATGGCTACACCTTC. It codes for CASSTDRGRGYGYTF. This rearrangement joins TRBV7-2 to TRBJ1-2, with 11 bases fitting TRBD1. Germline CDR1 and CDR2: SGHTA and FQGNSA. V lost 5 bases, J lost 4 bases, and 6 bases stayed unmatched. The CDR3 is 15 residues long.

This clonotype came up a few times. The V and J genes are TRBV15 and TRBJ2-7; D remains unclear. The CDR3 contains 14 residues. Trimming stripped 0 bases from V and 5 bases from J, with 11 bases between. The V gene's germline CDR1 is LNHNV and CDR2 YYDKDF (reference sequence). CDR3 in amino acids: CATSRDRGRDEQYV. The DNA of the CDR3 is TGTGCCACCAGCAGAGATCGAGGTAGGGACGAGCAGTACGTC.

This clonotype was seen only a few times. The CDR3: CASSLQPNTREQFF. The CDR3, as DNA: TGTGCCAGCAGCTTACAACCAAATACAAGGGAGCAGTTCTTC. V and J are TRBV7-2 and TRBJ2-1; D gene unclear. Per the germline V gene, CDR1 is SGHTA and CDR2 is FQGNSA. Trimming removed 2 bases at V and 10 bases at J, with 15 bases between. CDR3 length equals 14 residues. The whole variable domain, filled in from reference TRBV7-2 and TRBJ2-1, reads GAGVSQSPSNKVTEKGKDVELRCDPISGHTALYWYRQSLGQGLEFLIYFQGNSAPDKSGLPSDRFSAERTGGSVSTLTIQRTQQEDSAVYLCASSLQPNTREQFFGPGTRLTVL.

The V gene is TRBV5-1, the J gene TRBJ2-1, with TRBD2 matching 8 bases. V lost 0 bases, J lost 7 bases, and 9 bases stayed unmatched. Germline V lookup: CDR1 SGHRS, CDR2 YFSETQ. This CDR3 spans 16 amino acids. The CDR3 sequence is CASSLAPAGVGNEQFF. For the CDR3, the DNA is TGCGCCAGCAGCTTGGCACCAGCGGGGGTGGGGAATGAGCAGTTCTTC.

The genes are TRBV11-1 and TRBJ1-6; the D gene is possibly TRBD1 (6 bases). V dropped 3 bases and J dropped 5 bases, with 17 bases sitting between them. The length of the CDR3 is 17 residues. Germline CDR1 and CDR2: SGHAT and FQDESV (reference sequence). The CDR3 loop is CASSFDLDRRNNSPLHF. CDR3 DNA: TGTGCCAGCAGCTTTGACCTTGACAGGCGGAATAATTCACCCCTCCACTTT. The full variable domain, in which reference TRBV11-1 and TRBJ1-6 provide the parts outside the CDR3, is EAEVAQSPRYKITEKSQAVAFWCDPISGHATLYWYRQILGQGPELLVQFQDESVVDDSQLPKDRFSAERLKGVDSTLKIQPAELGDSAMYLCASSFDLDRRNNSPLHFGNGTRLTVT.